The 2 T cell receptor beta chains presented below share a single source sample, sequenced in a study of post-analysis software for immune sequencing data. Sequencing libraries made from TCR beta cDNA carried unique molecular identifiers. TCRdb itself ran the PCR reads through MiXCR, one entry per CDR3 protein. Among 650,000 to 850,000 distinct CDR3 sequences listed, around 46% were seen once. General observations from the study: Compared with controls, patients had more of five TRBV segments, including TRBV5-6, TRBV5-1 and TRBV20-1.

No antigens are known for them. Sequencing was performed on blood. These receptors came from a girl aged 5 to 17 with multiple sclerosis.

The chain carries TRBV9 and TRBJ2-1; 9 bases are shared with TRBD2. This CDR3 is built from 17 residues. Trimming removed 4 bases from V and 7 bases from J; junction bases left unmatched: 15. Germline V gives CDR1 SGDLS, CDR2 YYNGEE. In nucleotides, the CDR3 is TGTGCCAGCAGCCCCCTCGGTTTAGCGGGAGATACGAATGAGCAGTTCTTC. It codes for CASSPLGLAGDTNEQFF. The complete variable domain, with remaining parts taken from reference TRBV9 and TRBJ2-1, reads DSGVTQTPKHLITATGQRVTLRCSPRSGDLSVYWYQQSLDQGLQFLIQYYNGEERAKGNILERFSAQQFPDLHSELNLSSLELGDSALYFCASSPLGLAGDTNEQFFGPGTRLTVL.

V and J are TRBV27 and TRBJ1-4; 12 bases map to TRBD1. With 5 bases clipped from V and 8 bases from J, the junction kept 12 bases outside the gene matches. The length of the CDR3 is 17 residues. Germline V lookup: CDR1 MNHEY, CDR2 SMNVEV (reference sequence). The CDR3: CASSLTGTGGRREKLFF. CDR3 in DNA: TGTGCCAGCAGTCTCACGGGGACAGGGGGCAGGCGCGAAAAACTGTTTTTT.